The 6 T cell receptor beta chains reported below all come from one sample, sequenced in a study of Ad26.COV2.S vaccination and SARS-CoV-2 variants. Treatment here: about 20 received Ad26.COV2.S at low or high dose, single or two shots; roughly five received placebo; per-sample allocation not given. Specimen acquisition occurred on day 63 following the initial vaccine or placebo injection. This table comes from immunoSEQ multiplex PCR, and its TCRdb copy is limited to in-frame clones, with some not included. The data hold some 270,000 clones, with roughly nine tenths observed a single time. The sequences come from peripheral blood, collected in a trial of Ad26.COV2.S vaccine versus placebo. The receptors were gathered from a person aged 18-65 years who received the Ad26.COV2.S COVID-19 vaccine or a placebo.

There are many counts of this clone. The chain joins TRBV6-5 to TRBJ2-1; possibly TRBD1 or TRBD2 for D (5 bases each). V was trimmed by 5 bases and J by 6 bases, leaving 17 bases between them. The CDR3 totals 15 residues. Germline-derived CDR1 and CDR2 are MNHEY and SVGAGI. The CDR3 here is CASSTRGDRSNEQFF. CDR3 sequence (DNA): TGTGCCAGCAGTACTAGGGGCGACCGATCCAATGAGCAGTTCTTC.

V usage is TRBV7-6 and J usage is TRBJ2-4; 10 nucleotides match TRBD1. V was pared by 5 bases and J by 7 bases, with 5 bases of the junction left unmatched. Per the germline V gene, CDR1 is SGHVS and CDR2 is FNYEAQ. CDR3 length equals 14 residues. For the CDR3, the DNA is TGTGCCAGCAGCCAAGGACAGGGGGTGAACATTCAGTACTTC. This codes for CASSQGQGVNIQYF.

The V and J genes are TRBV5-1 and TRBJ2-1; D gene ambiguous. Trimming took off 4 bases at V and 8 bases at J, with 13 bases between the two ends. The CDR3 is 13 amino acids. Germline loops: CDR1 SGHRS, CDR2 YFSETQ. CDR3: CASSTSSTHEQFF. CDR3 nucleotides: TGCGCCAGCAGCACCAGCAGCACCCATGAGCAGTTCTTC.

This clone has just one count. This chain joins TRBV6-2 or TRBV6-3 and TRBJ2-2; 7 bases fit TRBD2. This CDR3 has 15 amino acids. The V gene's germline CDR1 is MNHEY and CDR2 SVGEGT. After removal of 2 bases from V and 4 bases from J, the junction contained 4 bases not matched to a gene. The CDR3 sequence is CASSYIGEGTGELFF. CDR3 in DNA: TGTGCCAGCAGTTACATAGGGGAGGGCACCGGGGAGCTGTTTTTT.

The chain uses TRBV5-5 and TRBJ2-4; D gene ambiguous. Trimming removed 3 bases from V and 0 bases from J, with 10 bases in between. The CDR3 covers 15 residues. Germline-derived CDR1 and CDR2 are SGHKS and YYEKEE (reference sequence). The CDR3 coding sequence is TGTGCCAGCAGCTCTACCATACTAGCCAAAAACATTCAGTACTTC. The encoded protein is CASSSTILAKNIQYF.

The J gene is TRBJ2-1, the V gene TRBV5-1; the match to TRBD2 covers 12 bases. Germline V gene sequence: CDR1 SGHRS, CDR2 YFSETQ. V lost 1 base, J lost 7 bases, and 9 bases stayed unmatched. The CDR3 is 17 amino acids. The CDR3 sequence: CASSLSPSGRALNEQFF. The CDR3 region has the DNA TGCGCCAGCAGCTTGAGTCCTAGCGGGAGGGCCTTGAATGAGCAGTTCTTC.